A selection of T cell receptor beta chains follows, all from one sample in a study of PD-1 blockade in classical Hodgkin lymphoma. Profiling relied on immunoSEQ multiplex PCR, and the TCRdb table lists in-frame clones only, not all of them. The table has 25,000 to 30,000 clones, approximately 70% seen once. This specimen was peripheral blood mononuclear cells (PBMCs), taken before the second cycle of nivolumab. All receptors derive from a human donor with classical Hodgkin lymphoma. Each CDR3 is given with its conserved first and last residue. D genes are given only for firm matches. Clone sizes are given selectively: once, few, many, or a class where the clone is expanded.

clone size	V gene	D gene	J gene	CDR3 DNA	CDR3 protein
NA	TRBV28	NA	TRBJ1-1	TGTGCCAGCAGTTTCACAGACACTGAAGCTTTCTTT	CASSFTDTEAFF
NA	TRBV6-5	NA	TRBJ1-5	TGTGCCAGCAGTCCAAGACCAGGACAGCCCCAGCATTTT	CASSPRPGQPQHF
NA	TRBV7-2	NA	TRBJ1-3	TGTGCCAGCAGCCCCCGTGGGGGAGGAAACACCATATATTTT	CASSPRGGGNTIYF
NA	TRBV28	TRBD1	TRBJ2-3	TGTGCCAGCAGCCTCTGGGGACAGGGGACAGATACGCAGTATTTT	CASSLWGQGTDTQYF
few	TRBV27	NA	TRBJ2-1	TGTGCCAGCACCTCCCCCCCATCAAGTGAGCAGTTCTTC	CASTSPPSSEQFF
NA	TRBV19	TRBD1	TRBJ1-5	TGTGCCAGTAAGAACAGTGGACAGGGGGCGCGGAATCAGCCCCAGCATTTT	CASKNSGQGARNQPQHF
NA	TRBV27	NA	TRBJ2-3	TGTGCCAGCAGTCCCGGGACTCGCGTAGATACGCAGTATTTT	CASSPGTRVDTQYF
NA	TRBV19	NA	TRBJ2-2	TGTGCCAGTAGTCTACTCGGGGTCGGGGAGCTGTTTTTT	CASSLLGVGELFF
few	TRBV5-1	TRBD2	TRBJ2-1	TGCGCCAGCAGCTTTACTAGCGGGGGCTCCTACAATGAGCAGTTCTTC	CASSFTSGGSYNEQFF
NA	TRBV6-5	NA	TRBJ2-2	TGTGCCAGCAGTGAAGAGAGGAACACCGGGGAGCTGTTTTTT	CASSEERNTGELFF
NA	TRBV13	TRBD1	TRBJ1-2	TGTGCCAGCAGCTTACAAAAGAAGCCGGACAGGCAGTATGGCTACACCTTC	CASSLQKKPDRQYGYTF
once	TRBV18	TRBD2	TRBJ2-7	TGTGCCAGCTCTCCGACGGGACTAGGGCTACCCAACGAGCAGTACTTC	CASSPTGLGLPNEQYF
NA	TRBV19	TRBD1	TRBJ2-2	TGTGCCAGTAGTCACCCCTCTAAGTCAGGCAGGGGGCTTGGCGGGGAGCTGTTTTTT	CASSHPSKSGRGLGGELFF
NA	TRBV10-3	NA	TRBJ2-2	TGTGCCATCGGGAGGACAGACAAACCCGGGGAGCTGTTTTTT	CAIGRTDKPGELFF
once	TRBV6-6	NA	TRBJ1-4	TGTGCCAGCAGCCCCCACCGGGACCCCGTCGGAAAACTGTTTTTT	CASSPHRDPVGKLFF
NA	TRBV10-2	TRBD1	TRBJ1-5	TGCGCCAGCAGAGGCCGGACAGGGCCCAATCAGCCCCAGCATTTT	CASRGRTGPNQPQHF
NA	TRBV29-1	NA	TRBJ1-1	TGCAGCGCTGCTAACACTGAAGCTTTCTTT	CSAANTEAFF
once	TRBV6-5	NA	TRBJ1-3	TGTGCCAGCAGTTACACCCGGGGGGCTCGAAACACCATATATTTT	CASSYTRGARNTIYF
NA	TRBV2	NA	TRBJ1-5	TGTGCCAGCAGTGAAGACGTTGGGTTGTGGCAGCCCCAGCATTTT	CASSEDVGLWQPQHF
NA	TRBV7-7	NA	TRBJ2-3	TGTGCTAGCAGCTTAGCGGACCCCGATACGCAGTATTTT	CASSLADPDTQYF
few	TRBV27	NA	TRBJ2-1	TGTGCCAGCAGTTTATCCCTAGTCTACAATGAGCAGTTCTTC	CASSLSLVYNEQFF
NA	TRBV4-3	TRBD1	TRBJ1-3	TGCGCCAGCAGCCCGGGACAGGGGGTTTTCTCTGGAAACACCATATATTTT	CASSPGQGVFSGNTIYF
once	TRBV27	NA	TRBJ1-4	TGTGCCAGCAGCAGATGGGCGGCCGAGAATGAAAAACTGTTTTTT	CASSRWAAENEKLFF
NA	TRBV6-5	NA	TRBJ2-5	TGTGCCAGCAGTTACTGGGCGGGGCGAGGGGAGACCCAGTACTTC	CASSYWAGRGETQYF
NA	TRBV2	NA	TRBJ1-5	TGTGCCAGCAGTGAAATCAATCAGCCCCAGCATTTT	CASSEINQPQHF
NA	TRBV27	NA	TRBJ1-5	TGTGCCAGCAGCCCTTGGGCACGTAGCAATCAGCCCCAGCATTTT	CASSPWARSNQPQHF
NA	TRBV6-1	NA	TRBJ1-1	TGTGCCAGCAGTGCCCGGTTTAGACCCACATTGAACACTGAAGCTTTCTTT	CASSARFRPTLNTEAFF
few	TRBV5-1	TRBD1	TRBJ1-1	TGCGCCAGCAGCATAGGACAGGGGAAGAACACTGAAGCTTTCTTT	CASSIGQGKNTEAFF
NA	TRBV13	TRBD1	TRBJ2-7	TGTGCCAGCAGCCATCGACAGGGGATTTTCTACGAGCAGTACTTC	CASSHRQGIFYEQYF
NA	TRBV7-2	TRBD2	TRBJ2-2	TGTGCCAGCAGTAAGAAGACTAGCGGGAGGGCCGGGACCGGGGAGCTGTTTTTT	CASSKKTSGRAGTGELFF
NA	TRBV19	NA	TRBJ2-6	TGTGCCAGTAGTTTTGGGGCCAACGTCCTGACTTTC	CASSFGANVLTF
NA	TRBV27	NA	TRBJ1-6	TGTGCCAGCAGTTTACGATGGGACACCATCTATAATTCACCCCTCCACTTT	CASSLRWDTIYNSPLHF
many	TRBV9	NA	TRBJ1-2	TGTGCCAGCAGCGGGGTAAGAGGGGCCGACTATGGCTACACCTTC	CASSGVRGADYGYTF
few	TRBV4-3	NA	TRBJ1-5	TGCGCCAGCTCGAGAGAGGTGAGGCAGCCCCAGCATTTT	CASSREVRQPQHF
NA	TRBV7-2	NA	TRBJ2-4	TGTGCCAGCAGCTTAGGCGGGGTTGGGGCCAAAAACATTCAGTACTTC	CASSLGGVGAKNIQYF
NA	TRBV7-2	NA	TRBJ1-1	TGTGCCAGCAGCTTAGGGGCAGCTGAAGCTTTCTTT	CASSLGAAEAFF
NA	TRBV7-2	NA	TRBJ1-1	TGTGCCAGCAGCTTACAGCAGGGGTTGGGAACTGAAGCTTTCTTT	CASSLQQGLGTEAFF
NA	TRBV18	NA	TRBJ2-7	TGTGCCAGCTCAGTGACTAGTTCCTACGAGCAGTACTTC	CASSVTSSYEQYF
few	TRBV19	NA	TRBJ2-7	TGTGCCAGTAGTATCGGCGGGGAGTACGAGCAGTACTTC	CASSIGGEYEQYF
few	TRBV5-4	TRBD2	TRBJ2-5	TGTGCCAGCAGCCAAGATGATAGCGGGCCTCAAGGGAAGACCCAGTACTTC	CASSQDDSGPQGKTQYF
NA	TRBV10-2	NA	TRBJ1-2	TGCGCCAGCAGTGAGTTGAACGGACTAACCCTTCGAGGCTACACCTTC	CASSELNGLTLRGYTF
many	TRBV18	NA	TRBJ2-2	TGTGCCAGCTCACCACGGGACACCACCACCGGGGAGCTGTTTTTT	CASSPRDTTTGELFF
NA	TRBV4-3	TRBD2	TRBJ2-5	TGCGCCAGCAGCCAAGATGCAGCGGGGGCCCAAGAGACCCAGTACTTC	CASSQDAAGAQETQYF
NA	TRBV27	TRBD2	TRBJ2-1	TGTGCCAGCAGTGCCCTTGGGGCGGGGGGGCCAATTGAGCAGTTCTTC	CASSALGAGGPIEQFF
NA	TRBV25-1	NA	TRBJ1-5	TGTGCCAGCCGTCTAGGCACTCGCAGTCAGCCCCAGCATTTT	CASRLGTRSQPQHF
NA	TRBV19	TRBD2	TRBJ2-1	TGTGCCAGTAGTAGGGGCGGACTAGCGGGCTACAATGAGCAGTTCTTC	CASSRGGLAGYNEQFF
NA	TRBV6-4	NA	TRBJ1-2	TGTGCCAGCAGTCCCGGGATCCACTATGGCTACACCTTC	CASSPGIHYGYTF
NA	TRBV5-4	TRBD1	TRBJ1-1	TGTGCCAGCAGCGCGGGACAGGGAATGAACACTGAAGCTTTCTTT	CASSAGQGMNTEAFF
NA	TRBV28	NA	TRBJ2-7	TGTGCCAGCAGTTCGGGTGCGCAGTACTTC	CASSSGAQYF